The present TCR beta chain was sequenced within a study of blood T cell repertoires in COVID-19. The data were produced by immunoSEQ multiplex PCR, yet TCRdb's version contains in-frame clones alone and is incomplete. The sample contains under 200,000 clones, 80% to 90% of which appear only once. The germline CDR1 and CDR2 sequences are ENHRY and SYGVKD. Trimming cost V 4 bases and J 0 bases; bases outside gene matches: 6. The CDR3 has 16 amino acids. This clonotype was obtained from a woman in her sixties with COVID-19, enrolled during active disease. The sequencing input was peripheral blood. The chain uses TRBV10-3 and TRBJ2-1, with 7 bases that match TRBD1. The CDR3 spells CAISARQGFSYNEQFF. CDR3 sequence (DNA): TGTGCCATCAGTGCCAGACAGGGCTTCTCCTACAATGAGCAGTTCTTC.